These T cell receptor beta chains were read from a single sample in a study of blood T cells in healthy people across ages. Via MiXCR, TCRdb re-called the 5' RACE reads, giving one row per CDR3 protein. The repertoire holds approximately 490,000 distinct CDR3 sequences, more than 20% seen once, with 8.7% in the top ten. In addition, the sample was reused for a study of T cells of mothers and their children.

Material: blood. The receptors were gathered from a boy aged 5-17 years in good health. The CDR3 runs from the conserved cysteine through the conserved F or W. Fields, in order: V gene, D gene, clone size, J gene, CDR3 protein, CDR3 DNA. D genes are given only for firm matches. Clone size, where shown, is once, few, many, or a class for clones that have expanded.

V: TRBV10-3
D: TRBD2
size: few
J: TRBJ2-1
CDR3: CASSGRAYEQFF
DNA: TGTGCCAGTAGCGGGAGGGCCTACGAGCAGTTCTTC

V: TRBV6-6
D: -
size: -
J: TRBJ2-7
CDR3: CASLDRGTRANEQYF
DNA: TGTGCCAGTCTGGACCGGGGGACCCGGGCCAACGAGCAGTACTTC

V: TRBV5-5
D: TRBD1
size: few
J: TRBJ1-2
CDR3: CASSLEKTGDNGYTF
DNA: TGTGCCAGCAGCTTGGAAAAGACAGGGGATAATGGCTACACCTTC

V: TRBV13
D: -
size: -
J: TRBJ2-7
CDR3: CASSFSGGHEQYF
DNA: TGTGCCAGCAGCTTTTCTGGGGGCCACGAGCAGTACTTC

V: TRBV20-1
D: -
size: few
J: TRBJ2-7
CDR3: CSAREVPSAYEQYF
DNA: TGCAGTGCTAGAGAGGTCCCAAGCGCCTACGAGCAGTACTTC

V: TRBV7-9
D: -
size: -
J: TRBJ2-3
CDR3: CASSLDSGTDTQYF
DNA: TGTGCCAGCAGCTTAGATAGTGGCACAGATACGCAGTATTTT

V: TRBV29-1
D: -
size: -
J: TRBJ1-1
CDR3: CSVYTGENTEAFF
DNA: TGCAGCGTTTATACAGGCGAGAACACTGAAGCTTTCTTT

V: TRBV7-2
D: -
size: few
J: TRBJ2-2
CDR3: CASSTDWNTGELFF
DNA: TGTGCCAGCAGCACGGACTGGAACACCGGGGAGCTGTTTTTT

V: TRBV20-1
D: TRBD2
size: -
J: TRBJ2-5
CDR3: CSAPRTSGQETQYF
DNA: TGCAGTGCTCCCAGGACTAGCGGACAAGAGACCCAGTACTTC

V: TRBV29-1
D: -
size: few
J: TRBJ1-1
CDR3: CSVGRASTEAFF
DNA: TGCAGCGTTGGGCGGGCGAGCACTGAAGCTTTCTTT

V: TRBV29-1
D: -
size: -
J: TRBJ1-2
CDR3: CSVGPHLNNYGYTF
DNA: TGCAGCGTCGGACCGCACTTAAATAATTATGGCTACACCTTC

V: TRBV4-3
D: TRBD1
size: -
J: TRBJ2-4
CDR3: CASSGSGTGDMYIQYF
DNA: TGCGCCAGCAGCGGGAGCGGGACAGGGGATATGTACATTCAGTACTTC

V: TRBV10-3
D: -
size: -
J: TRBJ1-3
CDR3: CAISESIGSGNTIYF
DNA: TGTGCCATCAGTGAGTCGATCGGCTCTGGAAACACCATATATTTT

V: TRBV28
D: -
size: few
J: TRBJ2-5
CDR3: CASSDHRDQETQYF
DNA: TGTGCCAGCAGTGACCATAGGGACCAAGAGACCCAGTACTTC

V: TRBV5-1
D: -
size: -
J: TRBJ2-5
CDR3: CASSPGGQEETQYF
DNA: TGCGCCAGCAGCCCGGGAGGACAGGAAGAGACCCAGTACTTC

V: TRBV20-1
D: TRBD2
size: -
J: TRBJ2-7
CDR3: CSAELLAGGTYYEQYF
DNA: TGCAGTGCGGAACTACTAGCGGGAGGCACTTACTACGAGCAGTACTTC

V: TRBV3-1
D: TRBD2
size: -
J: TRBJ2-4
CDR3: CASSRGTSGLLAKNIQYF
DNA: TGTGCCAGCAGCCGGGGGACTAGCGGTTTACTAGCCAAAAACATTCAGTACTTC

V: TRBV7-2
D: -
size: -
J: TRBJ2-1
CDR3: CASSFRRRENEQFF
DNA: TGTGCCAGCAGCTTCCGGCGCAGGGAGAATGAGCAGTTCTTC

V: TRBV12-3/TRBV12-4
D: -
size: -
J: TRBJ1-5
CDR3: CASSSGDGNQPQHF
DNA: TGTGCCAGCAGTTCAGGGGATGGCAATCAGCCCCAGCATTTT

V: TRBV25-1
D: -
size: -
J: TRBJ1-1
CDR3: CASSDPRLRVAFF
DNA: TGTGCCAGCAGTGACCCCCGACTGCGAGTAGCTTTCTTT

V: TRBV11-2
D: -
size: -
J: TRBJ1-1
CDR3: CASSTQAMNTEAFF
DNA: TGTGCCAGCAGCACACAGGCTATGAACACTGAAGCTTTCTTT

V: TRBV7-9
D: -
size: few
J: TRBJ1-2
CDR3: CASSPLGGINYGYTF
DNA: TGTGCCAGCAGCCCCCTCGGGGGGATTAACTATGGCTACACCTTC

V: TRBV7-2
D: -
size: once
J: TRBJ1-2
CDR3: CASSPPFLGNANYGYTF
DNA: TGTGCCAGCAGCCCCCCCTTTTTGGGAAACGCTAACTATGGCTACACCTTC

V: TRBV25-1
D: -
size: -
J: TRBJ2-6
CDR3: CASSESEFSGANVLTF
DNA: TGTGCCAGCAGTGAATCCGAGTTCTCTGGGGCCAACGTCCTGACTTTC

V: TRBV12-3/TRBV12-4
D: -
size: -
J: TRBJ2-7
CDR3: CASSLPDLSHEQYF
DNA: TGTGCCAGCAGTTTGCCCGACCTCTCTCACGAGCAGTACTTC

V: TRBV7-9
D: -
size: -
J: TRBJ2-2
CDR3: CASSLAQGYRSGELFF
DNA: TGTGCCAGCAGCTTAGCGCAAGGGTATCGGTCCGGGGAGCTGTTTTTT

V: TRBV19
D: -
size: -
J: TRBJ2-5
CDR3: CASSTRIGETQYF
DNA: TGTGCCAGTAGTACAAGAATCGGGGAGACCCAGTACTTC

V: TRBV27
D: TRBD2
size: -
J: TRBJ2-7
CDR3: CASSYSGGSYEQYF
DNA: TGTGCCAGCAGTTACAGCGGGGGGTCCTACGAGCAGTACTTC

V: TRBV2
D: -
size: few
J: TRBJ1-4
CDR3: CASSEARTGAKLFF
DNA: TGTGCCAGCAGTGAAGCTAGGACGGGGGCTAAACTGTTTTTT

V: TRBV6-5
D: -
size: -
J: TRBJ1-3
CDR3: CASSYYPGTVISSGNTIYF
DNA: TGTGCCAGCAGTTATTACCCAGGGACGGTGATAAGCTCTGGAAACACCATATATTTT

V: TRBV20-1
D: -
size: -
J: TRBJ2-5
CDR3: CSAEDRGRGKETQYF
DNA: TGCAGTGCCGAAGATCGGGGACGGGGGAAAGAGACCCAGTACTTC

V: TRBV20-1
D: -
size: few
J: TRBJ2-1
CDR3: CSANEGPSDEQFF
DNA: TGCAGTGCTAATGAGGGACCGTCCGATGAGCAGTTCTTC

V: TRBV16
D: -
size: -
J: TRBJ2-7
CDR3: CASSQEVPYEQYF
DNA: TGTGCCAGCAGCCAAGAAGTTCCCTACGAGCAGTACTTC

V: TRBV20-1
D: TRBD2
size: -
J: TRBJ2-3
CDR3: CSATYLAGESRDTQYF
DNA: TGCAGTGCTACTTACCTAGCGGGAGAAAGTCGAGATACGCAGTATTTT

V: TRBV5-1
D: -
size: many
J: TRBJ2-1
CDR3: CASSSIFAERGLAYNEQFF
DNA: TGCGCCAGCAGCTCGATTTTTGCCGAACGGGGTCTGGCCTACAATGAGCAGTTCTTC

V: TRBV7-9
D: -
size: -
J: TRBJ1-2
CDR3: CASSLYGDGYTF
DNA: TGTGCCAGCAGCTTATATGGGGATGGCTACACCTTC

V: TRBV6-5
D: -
size: few
J: TRBJ1-2
CDR3: CASSYSRAYGYTF
DNA: TGTGCCAGCAGTTACTCGCGCGCCTATGGCTACACCTTC

V: TRBV6-6
D: TRBD1
size: many
J: TRBJ1-1
CDR3: CASRGQGVNTEAFF
DNA: TGTGCCAGCAGGGGACAGGGAGTGAACACTGAAGCTTTCTTT

V: TRBV5-1
D: TRBD1
size: few
J: TRBJ2-2
CDR3: CASRRQGVAGELFF
DNA: TGCGCCAGCAGACGACAGGGGGTGGCCGGGGAGCTGTTTTTT

V: TRBV7-9
D: TRBD2
size: -
J: TRBJ2-3
CDR3: CASSLEVAGGDTQYF
DNA: TGTGCCAGCAGCTTAGAAGTAGCGGGGGGAGATACGCAGTATTTT

V: TRBV5-1
D: TRBD1
size: few
J: TRBJ1-6
CDR3: CASSLAGQGSSYNSPLHF
DNA: TGCGCCAGCAGCTTGGCTGGACAGGGGAGCTCCTATAATTCACCCCTCCACTTT

V: TRBV20-1
D: -
size: few
J: TRBJ1-4
CDR3: CSARPLGGGEKLFF
DNA: TGCAGTGCTAGACCACTCGGTGGTGGTGAAAAACTGTTTTTT

V: TRBV24-1
D: -
size: few
J: TRBJ1-3
CDR3: CATSDQGGRGSGNTIYF
DNA: TGTGCCACCAGTGACCAAGGTGGCCGGGGCTCTGGAAACACCATATATTTT

V: TRBV19
D: -
size: -
J: TRBJ1-1
CDR3: CASGDGMNTEAFF
DNA: TGTGCCAGCGGGGACGGAATGAACACTGAAGCTTTCTTT

V: TRBV14
D: -
size: -
J: TRBJ2-1
CDR3: CASSRGRLTEQFF
DNA: TGTGCCAGCAGCCGAGGTAGACTGACGGAGCAGTTCTTC

V: TRBV4-1
D: TRBD2
size: few
J: TRBJ2-5
CDR3: CASSQAPGGHETQYF
DNA: TGCGCCAGCAGCCAAGCTCCGGGAGGCCATGAGACCCAGTACTTC

V: TRBV5-1
D: -
size: -
J: TRBJ2-3
CDR3: CASSLGPTGIADTQYF
DNA: TGCGCCAGCAGCTTGGGCCCAACAGGGATTGCAGATACGCAGTATTTT

V: TRBV7-9
D: -
size: -
J: TRBJ2-1
CDR3: CASSLAGGYDEQFF
DNA: TGTGCCAGCAGCTTAGCAGGGGGTTACGATGAGCAGTTCTTC

V: TRBV20-1
D: TRBD2
size: few
J: TRBJ2-1
CDR3: CSARDLTSGRGEQFF
DNA: TGCAGTGCTAGAGATTTGACTAGCGGGAGAGGTGAGCAGTTCTTC

V: TRBV5-1
D: -
size: -
J: TRBJ2-2
CDR3: CASSWDGFAGELFF
DNA: TGCGCCAGCAGCTGGGACGGATTTGCCGGGGAGCTGTTTTTT